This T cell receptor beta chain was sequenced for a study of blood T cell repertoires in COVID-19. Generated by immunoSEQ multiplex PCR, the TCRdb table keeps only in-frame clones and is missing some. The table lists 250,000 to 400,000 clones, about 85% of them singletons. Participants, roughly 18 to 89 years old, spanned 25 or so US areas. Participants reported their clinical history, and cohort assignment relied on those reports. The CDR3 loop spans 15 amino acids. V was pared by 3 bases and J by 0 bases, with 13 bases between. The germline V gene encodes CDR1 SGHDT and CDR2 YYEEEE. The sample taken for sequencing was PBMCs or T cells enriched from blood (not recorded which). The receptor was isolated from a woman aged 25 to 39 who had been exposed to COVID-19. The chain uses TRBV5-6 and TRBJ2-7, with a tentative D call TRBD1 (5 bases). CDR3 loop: CASSWWGLSSYEQYF. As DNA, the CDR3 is TGTGCCAGCAGCTGGTGGGGCCTTAGCTCCTACGAGCAGTACTTC.